This T cell receptor beta chain comes out of a study of T cell repertoires in cytomegalovirus infection. TCRdb independently ran MiXCR on the reads; one entry per CDR3 protein. The sample contains roughly 230,000 distinct CDR3 sequences, roughly 20% of which appear only once. Germline V gene lookup returns CDR1 DFQATT and CDR2 SNEGSKA (reference sequence). The CDR3 has 16 residues. The ends were cut back, 6 bases at V and 1 base at J, with 21 bases in the middle. This clonotype has a handful of counts. Sequenced material: CD8+ T cells from PBMCs. The chain combines TRBV20-1 with TRBJ1-1, with a weak D call TRBD1 (6 bases). This receptor was identified in a human donor in good health (CMV status not recorded). Some clones in this sample may be carry-over from other donors' samples. The CDR3 sequence: CSAILEGGRENTEAFF. The DNA of the CDR3 is TGCAGTGCCATATTAGAGGGGGGACGGGAGAACACTGAAGCTTTCTTT.